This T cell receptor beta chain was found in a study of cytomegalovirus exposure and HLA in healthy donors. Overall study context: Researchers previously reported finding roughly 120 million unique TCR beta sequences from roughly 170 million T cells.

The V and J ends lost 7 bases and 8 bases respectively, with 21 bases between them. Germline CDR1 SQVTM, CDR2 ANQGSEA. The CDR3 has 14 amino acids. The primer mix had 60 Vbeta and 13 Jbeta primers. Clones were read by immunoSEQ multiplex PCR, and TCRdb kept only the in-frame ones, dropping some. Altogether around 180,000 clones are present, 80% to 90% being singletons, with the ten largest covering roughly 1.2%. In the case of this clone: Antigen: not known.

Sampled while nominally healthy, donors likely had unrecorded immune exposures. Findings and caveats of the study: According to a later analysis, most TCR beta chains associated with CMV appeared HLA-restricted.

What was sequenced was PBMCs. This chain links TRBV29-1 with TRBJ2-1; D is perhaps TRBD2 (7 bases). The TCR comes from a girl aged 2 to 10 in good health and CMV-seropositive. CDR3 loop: CSGGFGGGADEQFF. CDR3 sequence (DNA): TGCAGCGGGGGGTTTGGAGGGGGGGCGGATGAGCAGTTCTTC.